Sequencing of this TCR beta chain was carried out in a study of T cells in Graves' hyperthyroidism and ophthalmopathy. Study outcomes and limitations: The majority of expanded thyroid clonotypes above 0.001 also appeared in blood.

RNA transcripts yielded amplified TCR beta CDR3 regions. The TCR CDR3 was amplified in a first-round RT-PCR using the HTBI primer set. TCRdb called the multiplex PCR reads again in MiXCR, with one record for every CDR3 protein. The profile shows hundreds of thousands of distinct CDR3 sequences, around 13% of them singletons. Concerning this clonotype: Antigen specificity is unknown.

In germline, CDR1 is LGHNA, CDR2 YNFKEQ. This CDR3 spans 15 amino acids. With 0 bases clipped from V and 7 bases from J, the junction kept 4 bases outside the gene matches. Graves' hyperthyroidism was deemed stable given no ophthalmopathy progression within 18 months. Patients showing uncontrolled infection, other autoimmune disease, pregnancy or lactation were ineligible. In making diagnoses, clinical symptoms, serum thyroxine and TRAb, thyroid ultrasound and orbital computed tomography were all used. The origin of this receptor is a woman under 40 with Graves' hyperthyroidism. The material sequenced was blood. The V call is TRBV4-2, the J call TRBJ1-4, with 8 bases identical to TRBD1. The CDR3 DNA reads TGTGCCAGCAGCCAAGAAGGACAGGGCGGTGAAAAACTGTTTTTT. Amino acid sequence: CASSQEGQGGEKLFF.